Given below is one TCR beta chain in context. The sample is drawn from a study of siplizumab effects on memory and regulatory T cells. Germline V lookup: CDR1 MNHNS, CDR2 SASEGT. Deletions cut 1 base from V and 7 bases from J, with 4 bases between. This CDR3 comprises 12 residues. The repertoire was sequenced with immunoSEQ multiplex PCR; TCRdb's copy has only in-frame clones and lacks some. The data hold 100,000 or so clones, with just over 90% observed a single time. The sequencing input was Tregs sorted from blood. The chain recombines TRBV6-1 with TRBJ2-2; no reliable D call. The sequence was collected from a human donor in good health. The CDR3 DNA sequence: TGTGCCAGCAGTGAAGGGGGCGGGGAGCTGTTTTTT. It yields the protein CASSEGGGELFF.